This T cell receptor beta chain was recorded in a study of T cell responses to AZD1222 COVID-19 vaccine. Overall study results and limits: Regions 160-218 and 743-854 held dominance among vaccine-associated CD4 TCRs, which spanned spike.

V lost 2 bases and J 8 bases, leaving 7 bases between the germline ends. Germline loops: CDR1 MNHEY, CDR2 SVGAGI. This CDR3 region has 12 residues. In regard to this clone: The antigen is not known.

Clones were read by immunoSEQ multiplex PCR, and TCRdb kept only the in-frame ones, dropping some. The sample holds approximately 150,000 clones; more than 85% are singletons and the top ten take over 1.1%. This clonotype was sampled from an adult in good health. The chain uses TRBV6-5 and TRBJ2-4, with a possible D match to TRBD1 (6 bases). The material sequenced was peripheral blood, taken on day 0 of AZD1222 vaccination. The CDR3 DNA is TGTGCCAGCAGTTACGAGGGGGACATTCAGTACTTC. Amino acid sequence: CASSYEGDIQYF.